The source of this TCR beta chain is a study of T cell clones after liver transplantation. Study in general: Standard immunosuppression, with no induction, continued until 12-24 months after transplant.

Measured with immunoSEQ multiplex PCR; TCRdb has only the in-frame clones, and not every one. This table has tens of thousands of clones, about 71% appearing once. This receptor was obtained from a human patient who received a liver transplant. Some of these T cells may belong to the graft donor. Sequenced material: CD4+ T cells from blood, taken at the approximately 15-month timepoint.

The CDR3 spells CASSIGGRANSPLHF. For the CDR3, the DNA is TGTGCCAGTAGTATTGGCGGCAGGGCTAATTCACCCCTCCACTTT. The chain is built from TRBV19 and TRBJ1-6; D is perhaps TRBD1 (5 bases). Trimming removed 3 bases at V and 6 bases at J, with 12 bases between. This CDR3 is built from 15 residues. CDR1 is LNHDA, CDR2 SQIVND, per germline (reference sequence).